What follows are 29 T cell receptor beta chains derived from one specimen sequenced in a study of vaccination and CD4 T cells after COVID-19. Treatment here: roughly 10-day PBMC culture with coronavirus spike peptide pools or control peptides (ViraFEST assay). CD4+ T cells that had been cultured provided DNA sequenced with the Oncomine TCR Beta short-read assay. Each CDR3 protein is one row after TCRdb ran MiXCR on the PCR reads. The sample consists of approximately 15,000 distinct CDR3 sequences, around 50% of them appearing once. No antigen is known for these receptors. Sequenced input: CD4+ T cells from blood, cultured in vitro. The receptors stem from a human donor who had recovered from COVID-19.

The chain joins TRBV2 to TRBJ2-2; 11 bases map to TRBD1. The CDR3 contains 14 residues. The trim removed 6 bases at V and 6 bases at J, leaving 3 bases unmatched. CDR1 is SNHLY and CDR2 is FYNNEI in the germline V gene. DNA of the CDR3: TGTGCCAGCAGGGGGACAGGGGGTTCCGGGGAGCTGTTTTTT. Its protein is CASRGTGGSGELFF.

The CDR3 nucleotides are TGTGCCAGCAGCTCGGAGCGCCATAGCACAGATACGCAGTATTTT. This encodes CASSSERHSTDTQYF. The chain carries TRBV7-8 and TRBJ2-3, with no clear D. CDR1 and CDR2 from the germline V gene are SGHVS and FQNEAQ. This CDR3 is built from 15 residues. The germline V and J ends were trimmed by 4 bases and 0 bases, with 11 bases remaining between them.

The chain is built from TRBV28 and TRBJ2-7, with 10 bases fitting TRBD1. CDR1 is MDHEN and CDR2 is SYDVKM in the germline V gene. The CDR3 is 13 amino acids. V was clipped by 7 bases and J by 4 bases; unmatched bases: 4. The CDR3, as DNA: TGTGCCAGCAACCCGGACAGGGGGTACGAGCAGTACTTC. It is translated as CASNPDRGYEQYF.

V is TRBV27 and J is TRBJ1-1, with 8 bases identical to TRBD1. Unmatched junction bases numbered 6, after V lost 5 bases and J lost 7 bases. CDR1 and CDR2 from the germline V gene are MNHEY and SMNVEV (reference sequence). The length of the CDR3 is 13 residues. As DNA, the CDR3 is TGTGCCAGCAGTGGACAGGGCCGAAGTGAAGCTTTCTTT. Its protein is CASSGQGRSEAFF.

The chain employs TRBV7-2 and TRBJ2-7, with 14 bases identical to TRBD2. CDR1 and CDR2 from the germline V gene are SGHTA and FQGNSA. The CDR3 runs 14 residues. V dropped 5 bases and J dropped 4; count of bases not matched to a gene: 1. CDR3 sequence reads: CASSGTSGGYEQYF. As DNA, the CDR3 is TGTGCCAGCAGCGGGACTAGCGGGGGATACGAGCAGTACTTC.

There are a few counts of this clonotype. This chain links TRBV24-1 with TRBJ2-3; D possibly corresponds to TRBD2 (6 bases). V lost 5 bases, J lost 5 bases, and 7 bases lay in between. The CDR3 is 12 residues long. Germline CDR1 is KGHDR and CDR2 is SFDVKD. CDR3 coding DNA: TGTGCCACCAGTGGGAGGGAAGATACGCAGTATTTT. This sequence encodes CATSGREDTQYF.

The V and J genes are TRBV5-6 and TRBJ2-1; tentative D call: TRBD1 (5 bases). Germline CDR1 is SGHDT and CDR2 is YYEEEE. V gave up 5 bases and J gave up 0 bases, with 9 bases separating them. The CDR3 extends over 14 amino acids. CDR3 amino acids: CASRQVTSYNEQFF. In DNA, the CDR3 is TGTGCCAGCAGACAGGTGACCTCCTACAATGAGCAGTTCTTC.

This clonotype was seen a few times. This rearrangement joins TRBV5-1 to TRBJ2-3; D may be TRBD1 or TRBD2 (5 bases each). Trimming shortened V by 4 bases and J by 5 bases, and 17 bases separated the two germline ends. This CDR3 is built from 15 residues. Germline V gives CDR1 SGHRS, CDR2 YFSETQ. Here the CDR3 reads CASSRFGTEGDTQYF. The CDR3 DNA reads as TGCGCCAGCAGCCGCTTCGGGACCGAGGGAGATACGCAGTATTTT.

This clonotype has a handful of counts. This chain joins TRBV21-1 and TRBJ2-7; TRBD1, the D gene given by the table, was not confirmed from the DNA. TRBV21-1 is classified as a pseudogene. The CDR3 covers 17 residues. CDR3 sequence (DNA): TGTGCCAGCAGCAACATTCGACCGGGAGCTCCCACCTACGAGCAGTACTTC. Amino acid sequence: CASSNIRPGAPTYEQYF.

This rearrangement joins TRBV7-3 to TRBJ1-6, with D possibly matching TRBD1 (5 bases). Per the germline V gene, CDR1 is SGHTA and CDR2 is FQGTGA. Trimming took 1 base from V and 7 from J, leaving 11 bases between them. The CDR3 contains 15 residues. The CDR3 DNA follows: TGTGCCAGCAGCTTAATTGCAGGGAGAAATTCACCCCTCCACTTT. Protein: CASSLIAGRNSPLHF.

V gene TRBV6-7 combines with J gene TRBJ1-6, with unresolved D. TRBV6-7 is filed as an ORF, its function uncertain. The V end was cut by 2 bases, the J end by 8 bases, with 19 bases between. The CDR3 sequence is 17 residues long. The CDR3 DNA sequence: TGTGCCAGCAGTTACCCCGAGCCGGTCCTCGGGCATTCACCCCTCCACTTT. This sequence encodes CASSYPEPVLGHSPLHF.

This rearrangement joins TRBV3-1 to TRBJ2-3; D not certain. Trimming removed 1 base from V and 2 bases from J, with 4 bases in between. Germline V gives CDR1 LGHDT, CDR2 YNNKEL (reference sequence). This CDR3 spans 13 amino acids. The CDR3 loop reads CASSQVYTDTQYF. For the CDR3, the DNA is TGTGCCAGCAGCCAAGTATACACAGATACGCAGTATTTT.

CDR3 in DNA: TGTGCCAGCATCCCGGGTGGGACTGGGGCCAACGTCCTGACTTTC. This codes for CASIPGGTGANVLTF. V gene TRBV28 combines with J gene TRBJ2-6; D gene unclear. This CDR3 has 15 amino acids. CDR1 and CDR2 from the germline V gene are MDHEN and SYDVKM. V was pared by 7 bases and J by 2 bases, with 12 bases between.

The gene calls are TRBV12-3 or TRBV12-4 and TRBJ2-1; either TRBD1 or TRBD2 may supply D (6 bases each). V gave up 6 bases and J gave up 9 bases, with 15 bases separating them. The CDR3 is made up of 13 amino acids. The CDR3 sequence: CASSPHGGREQFF. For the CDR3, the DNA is TGTGCCAGCAGCCCCCACGGGGGCCGTGAGCAGTTCTTC.

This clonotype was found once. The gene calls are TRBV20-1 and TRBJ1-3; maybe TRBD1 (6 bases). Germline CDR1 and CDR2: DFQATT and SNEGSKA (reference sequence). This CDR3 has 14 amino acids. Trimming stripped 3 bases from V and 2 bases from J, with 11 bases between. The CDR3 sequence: CSASPQGTGNTIYF. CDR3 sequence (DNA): TGCAGTGCTAGTCCACAGGGTACTGGAAACACCATATATTTT.

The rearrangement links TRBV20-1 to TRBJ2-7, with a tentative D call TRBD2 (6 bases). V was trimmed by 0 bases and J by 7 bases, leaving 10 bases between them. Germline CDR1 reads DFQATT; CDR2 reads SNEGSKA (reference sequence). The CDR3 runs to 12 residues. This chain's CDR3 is CSARDRRAEQYF. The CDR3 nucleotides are TGCAGTGCTAGAGATCGGAGGGCGGAGCAGTACTTC.

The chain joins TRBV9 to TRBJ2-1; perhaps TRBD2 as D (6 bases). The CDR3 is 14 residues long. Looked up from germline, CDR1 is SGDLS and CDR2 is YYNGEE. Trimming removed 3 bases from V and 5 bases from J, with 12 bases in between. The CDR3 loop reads CASSALARDNEQFF. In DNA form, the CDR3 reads TGTGCCAGCAGCGCGCTAGCGAGAGACAATGAGCAGTTCTTC.

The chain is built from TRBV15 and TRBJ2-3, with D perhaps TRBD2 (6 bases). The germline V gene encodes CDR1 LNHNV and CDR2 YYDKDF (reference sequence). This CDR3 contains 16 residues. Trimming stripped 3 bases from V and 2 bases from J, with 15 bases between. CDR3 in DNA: TGTGCCACCAGCAGGGGGGACTTGGGTGTCACAGATACGCAGTATTTT. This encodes CATSRGDLGVTDTQYF.

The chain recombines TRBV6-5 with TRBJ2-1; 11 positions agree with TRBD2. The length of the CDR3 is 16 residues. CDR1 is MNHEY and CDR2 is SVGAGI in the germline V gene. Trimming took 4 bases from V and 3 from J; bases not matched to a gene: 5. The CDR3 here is CASSSPGTSGYNEQFF. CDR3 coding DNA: TGTGCCAGCAGTTCCCCGGGGACTAGCGGCTACAATGAGCAGTTCTTC.

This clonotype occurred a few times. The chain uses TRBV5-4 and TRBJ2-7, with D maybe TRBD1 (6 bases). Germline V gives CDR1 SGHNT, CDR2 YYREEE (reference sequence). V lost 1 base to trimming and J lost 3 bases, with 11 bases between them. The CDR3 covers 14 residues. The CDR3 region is CASSLTQGNYEQYF. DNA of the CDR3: TGTGCCAGCAGCTTGACTCAGGGGAACTACGAGCAGTACTTC.

The CDR3 sequence is CASSVRYNTEAFF. CDR3 nucleotide sequence: TGTGCCAGCAGTGTACGCTATAACACTGAAGCTTTCTTT. The V call is TRBV2, the J call TRBJ1-1, with D unresolved. This CDR3 has 13 amino acids. V dropped 4 bases and J dropped 2 bases, with 8 bases sitting between them. Germline values: CDR1 SNHLY, CDR2 FYNNEI.

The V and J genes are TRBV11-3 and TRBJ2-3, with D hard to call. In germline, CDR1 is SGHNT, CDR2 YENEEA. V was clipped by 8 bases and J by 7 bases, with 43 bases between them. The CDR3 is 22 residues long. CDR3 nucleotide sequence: TGTGCCAGCGGATACCTCCCTATCGACGGCAGGATCGGTCCCCTCGCGAAAAATACGCAGTATTTT. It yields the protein CASGYLPIDGRIGPLAKNTQYF.

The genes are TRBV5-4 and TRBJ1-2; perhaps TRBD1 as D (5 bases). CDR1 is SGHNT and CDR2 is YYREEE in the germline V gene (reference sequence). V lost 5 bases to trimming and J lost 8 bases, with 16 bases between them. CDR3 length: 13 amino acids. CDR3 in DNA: TGTGCCAGCAGGGGGGGACTCCGAGGGGGCTACACCTTC. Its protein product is CASRGGLRGGYTF.

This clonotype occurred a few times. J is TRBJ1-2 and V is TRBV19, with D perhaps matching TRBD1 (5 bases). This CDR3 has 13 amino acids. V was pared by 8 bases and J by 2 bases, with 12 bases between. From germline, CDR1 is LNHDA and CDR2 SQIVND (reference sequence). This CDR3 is CASSQGWNYGYTF. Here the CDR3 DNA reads TGTGCCAGTTCCCAGGGTTGGAACTATGGCTACACCTTC.

The CDR3 region is CASSEPSINTGELFF. CDR3 nucleotides: TGCGCCAGCAGTGAGCCCTCGATAAACACCGGGGAGCTGTTTTTT. This chain joins TRBV10-1 and TRBJ2-2; no reliable D call. The V and J ends lost 2 bases and 2 bases respectively, with 9 bases between them. The V gene's germline CDR1 is WNHNN and CDR2 SYGVQD (reference sequence). The CDR3 runs 15 residues.

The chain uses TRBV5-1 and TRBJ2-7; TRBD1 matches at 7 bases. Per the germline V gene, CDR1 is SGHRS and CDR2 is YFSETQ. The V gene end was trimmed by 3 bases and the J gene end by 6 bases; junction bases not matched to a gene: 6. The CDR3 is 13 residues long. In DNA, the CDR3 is TGCGCCAGCAGCTGGACAGGAGGTCTCGAGCAGTACTTC. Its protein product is CASSWTGGLEQYF.

DNA of the CDR3: TGTGCCAGCAGACAGGGTTTCGATCAGCCCCAGCATTTT. Amino acid sequence: CASRQGFDQPQHF. This chain uses TRBV6-1 with TRBJ1-5; tentative D call: TRBD1 (6 bases). The CDR3 spans 13 residues. Trimming cost V 6 bases and J 5 bases, with 11 bases left between them. CDR1 and CDR2 from the germline V gene are MNHNS and SASEGT.

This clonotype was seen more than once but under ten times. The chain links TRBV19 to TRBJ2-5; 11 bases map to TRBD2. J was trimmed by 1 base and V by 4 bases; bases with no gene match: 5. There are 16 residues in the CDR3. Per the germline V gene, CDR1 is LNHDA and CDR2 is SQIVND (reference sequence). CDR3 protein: CASSSLGLAAQETQYF. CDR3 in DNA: TGTGCCAGTAGTAGCCTGGGACTAGCGGCCCAAGAGACCCAGTACTTC.

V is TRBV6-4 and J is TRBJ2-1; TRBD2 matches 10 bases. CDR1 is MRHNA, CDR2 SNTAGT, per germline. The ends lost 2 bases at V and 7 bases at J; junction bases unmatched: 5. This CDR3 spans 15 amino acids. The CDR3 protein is CASSDSGGARNEQFF. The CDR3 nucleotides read TGTGCCAGCAGTGACAGCGGGGGGGCTAGAAATGAGCAGTTCTTC.